Each of the 8 T cell receptor beta chains below was sequenced from the same sample in a study of OX40 agonist ivuxolimab in advanced cancers. Sequencing was performed with immunoSEQ multiplex PCR; in TCRdb, only in-frame clones are kept and a portion is missing. This table has 40,000 to 60,000 clones, approximately 79% appearing once. The sample was CD4+ or CD8+ T cells sorted from blood, taken in a trial of the OX40 agonist ivuxolimab. These receptors all stem from an adult with an advanced solid tumor such as melanoma, head and neck, liver or kidney cancer.

The rearrangement joins TRBV27 to TRBJ1-5; D gene unclear. CDR1 MNHEY and CDR2 SMNVEV come from the germline V gene (reference sequence). Trimming left V 2 bases short and J 0 bases short, with 8 bases between. CDR3 size: 15 residues. The chain's CDR3 is CASSLTQHSNQPQHF. The DNA for the CDR3 is TGTGCCAGCAGTTTAACCCAGCATAGCAATCAGCCCCAGCATTTT.

This chain uses TRBV11-3 with TRBJ1-2; TRBD1 might be the D (5 bases). Germline V gene sequence: CDR1 SGHNT, CDR2 YENEEA. This CDR3 contains 12 residues. The V end was cut by 5 bases, the J end by 8 bases, with 12 bases between. The CDR3 nucleotides read TGTGCCAGCAGCCCGGGGGGAAAGGGCTACACCTTC. This sequence encodes CASSPGGKGYTF.

The gene calls are TRBV11-2 and TRBJ2-7, with 11 nucleotides matching TRBD2. Per germline, CDR1 SGHAT and CDR2 FQNNGV. Unmatched junction bases numbered 10, after V lost 6 bases and J lost 3 bases. This CDR3 is 16 amino acids long. The CDR3 DNA reads TGTGCCAGCAGTAGCATAGCGGGACTAGCGGTCTACGAGCAGTACTTC. Encoded protein: CASSSIAGLAVYEQYF. The entire variable domain, with the rest obtained from reference TRBV11-2 and TRBJ2-7, is as follows: EAGVAQSPRYKIIEKRQSVAFWCNPISGHATLYWYQQILGQGPKLLIQFQNNGVVDDSQLPKDRFSAERLKGVDSTLKIQPAKLEDSAVYLCASSSIAGLAVYEQYFGPGTRLTVT.

The chain employs TRBV5-4 and TRBJ1-2, with 10 bases lining up with TRBD1. The junction had 17 bases not matched to a gene; V was cut back by 5 bases and J by 13 bases. This CDR3 spans 15 amino acids. From germline, CDR1 is SGHNT and CDR2 YYREEE (reference sequence). The CDR3 protein is CASSLTSGTGAQFTF. In DNA, the CDR3 is TGTGCCAGCAGTCTGACCTCGGGGACAGGGGCTCAGTTCACCTTC.

CDR3 sequence reads: CASTRGSGNTIYF. DNA of the CDR3: TGTGCCAGCACCAGGGGCTCTGGAAACACCATATATTTT. The chain couples TRBV6-5 to TRBJ1-3; possible D gene TRBD1, 6 bases. The germline V and J ends were trimmed by 7 bases and 0 bases, with 7 bases remaining between them. CDR3 length equals 13 residues. Germline V gene data show CDR1 as MNHEY and CDR2 as SVGAGI.

The chain carries TRBV21-1 and TRBJ1-2. TRBV21-1 is given as a pseudogene. The CDR3 has 16 amino acids. This CDR3 is CASSKPMTLANYGYTF. The CDR3 DNA is TGTGCCAGCAGCAAACCAATGACTTTAGCTAACTATGGCTACACCTTC.

The V gene is TRBV7-9, the J gene TRBJ1-4; D gene unclear. The CDR3 spans 14 residues. Germline loops: CDR1 SEHNR, CDR2 FQNEAQ (reference sequence). The ends were cut back, 5 bases at V and 7 bases at J, with 14 bases in the middle. The CDR3 region is CASSLGSSGEKLFF. CDR3 sequence (DNA): TGTGCCAGCAGCCTCGGGTCCTCGGGTGAAAAACTGTTTTTT.

CDR3 DNA sequence: TGTGCCGACAGGGACCAGAACACTGAAGCTTTCTTT. Encoded protein: CADRDQNTEAFF. The chain couples TRBV2 to TRBJ1-1; 7 nucleotides agree with TRBD1. Per the germline V gene, CDR1 is SNHLY and CDR2 is FYNNEI. The CDR3 covers 12 residues. With 11 bases clipped from V and 1 base from J, the junction kept 4 bases outside the gene matches.